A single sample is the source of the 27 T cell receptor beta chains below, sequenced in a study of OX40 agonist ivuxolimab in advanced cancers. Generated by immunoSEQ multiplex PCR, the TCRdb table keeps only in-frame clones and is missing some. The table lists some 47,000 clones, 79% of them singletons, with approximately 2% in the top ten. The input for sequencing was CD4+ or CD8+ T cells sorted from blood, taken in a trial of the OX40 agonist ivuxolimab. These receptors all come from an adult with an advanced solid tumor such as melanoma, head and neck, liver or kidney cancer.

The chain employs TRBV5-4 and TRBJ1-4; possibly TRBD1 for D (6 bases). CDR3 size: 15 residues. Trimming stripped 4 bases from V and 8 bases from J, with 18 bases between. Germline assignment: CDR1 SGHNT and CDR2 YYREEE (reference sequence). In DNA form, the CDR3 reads TGTGCCAGCAGCCTCCGGGTGGCAGGGGACGAAAAACTGTTTTTT. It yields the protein CASSLRVAGDEKLFF. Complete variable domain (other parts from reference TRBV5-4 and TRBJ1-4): ETGVTQSPTHLIKTRGQQVTLRCSSQSGHNTVSWYQQALGQGPQFIFQYYREEENGRGNFPPRFSGLQFPNYSSELNVNALELDDSALYLCASSLRVAGDEKLFFGSGTQLSVL.

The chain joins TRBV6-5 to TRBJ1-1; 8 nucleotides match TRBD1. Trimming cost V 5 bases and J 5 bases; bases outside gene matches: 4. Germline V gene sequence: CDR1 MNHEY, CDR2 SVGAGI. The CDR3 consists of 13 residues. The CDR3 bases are TGTGCCAGCAGTGGACAGGGCATGACTGAAGCTTTCTTT. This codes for CASSGQGMTEAFF.

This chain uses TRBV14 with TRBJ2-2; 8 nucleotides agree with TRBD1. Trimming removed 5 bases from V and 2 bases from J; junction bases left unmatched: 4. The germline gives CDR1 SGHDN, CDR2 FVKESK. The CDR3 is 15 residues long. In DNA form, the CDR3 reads TGTGCCAGCAGCTTAGGACAGGGTAACACCGGGGAGCTGTTTTTT. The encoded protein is CASSLGQGNTGELFF.

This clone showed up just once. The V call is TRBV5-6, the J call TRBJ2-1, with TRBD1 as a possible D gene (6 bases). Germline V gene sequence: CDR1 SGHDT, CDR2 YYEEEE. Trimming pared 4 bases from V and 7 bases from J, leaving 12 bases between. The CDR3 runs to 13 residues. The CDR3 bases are TGTGCCAGCAGCCTACAGGGCGCAAATGAGCAGTTCTTC. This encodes CASSLQGANEQFF.

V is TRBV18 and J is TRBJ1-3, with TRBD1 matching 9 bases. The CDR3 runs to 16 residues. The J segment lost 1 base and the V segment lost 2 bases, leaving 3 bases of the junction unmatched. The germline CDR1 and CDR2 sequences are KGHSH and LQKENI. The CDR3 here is CASSPDRGLSGNTIYF. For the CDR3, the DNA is TGTGCCAGCTCACCAGACAGGGGGTTGTCTGGAAACACCATATATTTT.

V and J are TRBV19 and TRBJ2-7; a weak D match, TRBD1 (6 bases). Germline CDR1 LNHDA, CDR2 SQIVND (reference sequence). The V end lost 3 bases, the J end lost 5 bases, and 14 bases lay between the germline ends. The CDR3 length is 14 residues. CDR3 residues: CASSISTGLDEQYF. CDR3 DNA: TGTGCCAGTAGTATCTCGACAGGTCTCGACGAGCAGTACTTC.

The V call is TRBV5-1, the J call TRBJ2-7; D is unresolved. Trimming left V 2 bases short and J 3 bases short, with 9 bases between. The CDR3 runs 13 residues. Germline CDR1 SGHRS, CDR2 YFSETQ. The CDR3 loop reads CASSLMVNYEQYF. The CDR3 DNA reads TGCGCCAGCAGCTTAATGGTTAACTACGAGCAGTACTTC.

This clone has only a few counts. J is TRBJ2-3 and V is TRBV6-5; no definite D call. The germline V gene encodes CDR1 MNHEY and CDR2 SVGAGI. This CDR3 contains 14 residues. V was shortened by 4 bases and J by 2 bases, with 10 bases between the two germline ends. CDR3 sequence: CASSLGWSTDTQYF. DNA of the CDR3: TGTGCCAGCAGTTTGGGTTGGTCCACAGATACGCAGTATTTT.

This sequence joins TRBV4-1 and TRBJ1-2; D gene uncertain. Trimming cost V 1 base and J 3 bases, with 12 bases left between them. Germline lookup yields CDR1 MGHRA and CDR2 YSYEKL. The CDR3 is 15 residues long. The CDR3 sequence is CASSQGHGLYYGYTF. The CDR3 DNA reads TGCGCCAGCAGCCAAGGACATGGCCTCTACTATGGCTACACCTTC.

CDR3 residues: CASSQDPRTGIQETQYF. The CDR3 DNA follows: TGCGCCAGCAGCCAAGATCCCCGGACCGGAATTCAAGAGACCCAGTACTTC. J is TRBJ2-5 and V is TRBV4-1, with no clear D. The germline V and J ends were trimmed by 0 bases and 2 bases, with 16 bases remaining between them. This CDR3 is 17 amino acids long. CDR1 MGHRA and CDR2 YSYEKL come from the germline V gene.

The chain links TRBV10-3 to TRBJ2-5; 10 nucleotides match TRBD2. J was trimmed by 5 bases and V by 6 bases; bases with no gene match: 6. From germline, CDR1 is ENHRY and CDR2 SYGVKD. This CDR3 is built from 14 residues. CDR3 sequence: CAIRVAGGRETQYF. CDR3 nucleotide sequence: TGTGCCATCAGGGTAGCGGGAGGCCGGGAGACCCAGTACTTC.

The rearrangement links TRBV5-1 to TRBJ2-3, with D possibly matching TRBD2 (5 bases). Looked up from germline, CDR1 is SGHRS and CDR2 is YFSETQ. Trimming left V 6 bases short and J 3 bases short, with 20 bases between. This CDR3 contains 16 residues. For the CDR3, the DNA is TGCGCCAGCACCCTTCAAGGTCTAGCAAGAACAGATACGCAGTATTTT. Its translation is CASTLQGLARTDTQYF.

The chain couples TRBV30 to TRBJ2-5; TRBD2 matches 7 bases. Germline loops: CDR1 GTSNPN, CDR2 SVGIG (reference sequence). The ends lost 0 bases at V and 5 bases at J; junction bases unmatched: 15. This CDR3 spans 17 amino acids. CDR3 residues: CAWSVWSSGGSGETQYF. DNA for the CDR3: TGTGCCTGGAGTGTCTGGTCTAGCGGAGGGTCAGGGGAGACCCAGTACTTC.

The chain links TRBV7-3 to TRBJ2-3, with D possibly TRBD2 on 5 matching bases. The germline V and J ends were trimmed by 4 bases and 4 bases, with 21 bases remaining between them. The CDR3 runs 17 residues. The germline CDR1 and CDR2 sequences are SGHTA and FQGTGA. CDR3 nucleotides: TGTGCCAGCAGCTCTGGTCCCGGACTCCGCGGCCCAGATACGCAGTATTTT. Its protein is CASSSGPGLRGPDTQYF.

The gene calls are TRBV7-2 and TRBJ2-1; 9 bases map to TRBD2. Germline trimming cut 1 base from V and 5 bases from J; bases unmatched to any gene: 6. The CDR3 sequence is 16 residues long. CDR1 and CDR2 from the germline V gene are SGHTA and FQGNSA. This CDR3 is CASSLGGASGNNEQFF. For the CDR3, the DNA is TGTGCCAGCAGCTTAGGAGGGGCTAGCGGGAACAATGAGCAGTTCTTC.

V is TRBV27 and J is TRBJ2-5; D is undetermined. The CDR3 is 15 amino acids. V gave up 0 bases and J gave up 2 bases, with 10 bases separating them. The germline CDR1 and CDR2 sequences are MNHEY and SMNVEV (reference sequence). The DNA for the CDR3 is TGTGCCAGCAGTTTATCAAGGCTGGTGCAAGAGACCCAGTACTTC. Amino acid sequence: CASSLSRLVQETQYF.

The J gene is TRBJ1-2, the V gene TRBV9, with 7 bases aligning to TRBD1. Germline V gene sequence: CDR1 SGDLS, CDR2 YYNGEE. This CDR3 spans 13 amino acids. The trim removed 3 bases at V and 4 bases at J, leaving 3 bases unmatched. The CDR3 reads CASSAGQSYGYTF. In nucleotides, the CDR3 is TGTGCCAGCAGCGCGGGACAGAGCTATGGCTACACCTTC.

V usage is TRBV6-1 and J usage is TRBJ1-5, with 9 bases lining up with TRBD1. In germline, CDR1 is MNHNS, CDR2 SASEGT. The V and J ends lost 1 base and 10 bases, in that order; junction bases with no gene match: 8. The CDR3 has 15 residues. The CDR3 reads CASSEDVDRGRPQHF. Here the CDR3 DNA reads TGTGCCAGCAGTGAAGACGTGGACAGGGGAAGACCCCAGCATTTT.

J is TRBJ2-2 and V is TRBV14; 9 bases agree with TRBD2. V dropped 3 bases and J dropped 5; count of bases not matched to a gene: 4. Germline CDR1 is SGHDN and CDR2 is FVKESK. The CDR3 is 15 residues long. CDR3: CASSHTTSGTGELFF. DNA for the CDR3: TGTGCCAGCAGCCATACGACTAGCGGTACCGGGGAGCTGTTTTTT.

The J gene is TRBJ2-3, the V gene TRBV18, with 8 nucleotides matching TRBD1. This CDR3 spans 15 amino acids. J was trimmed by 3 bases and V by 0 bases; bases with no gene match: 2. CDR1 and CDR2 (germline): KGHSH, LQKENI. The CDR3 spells CASSPPNRGTDTQYF. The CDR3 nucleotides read TGTGCCAGCTCACCACCGAACAGGGGGACAGATACGCAGTATTTT.

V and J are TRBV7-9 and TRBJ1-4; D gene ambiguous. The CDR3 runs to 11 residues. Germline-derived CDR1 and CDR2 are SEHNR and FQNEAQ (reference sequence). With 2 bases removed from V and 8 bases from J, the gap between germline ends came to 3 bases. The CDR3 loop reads CASSLKEKLFF. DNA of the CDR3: TGTGCCAGCAGCTTAAAAGAAAAACTGTTTTTT.

CDR3 region: CASSYTYGYTF. In DNA form, the CDR3 reads TGTGCCAGCAGTTATACCTATGGCTACACCTTC. The chain recombines TRBV6-6 with TRBJ1-2; D gene uncertain. Between the trimmed V and J ends, which lost 3 bases and 4 bases, there was a span of 3 bases. Germline V gene lookup returns CDR1 MNHNY and CDR2 SVGAGI (reference sequence). The CDR3 has 11 amino acids.

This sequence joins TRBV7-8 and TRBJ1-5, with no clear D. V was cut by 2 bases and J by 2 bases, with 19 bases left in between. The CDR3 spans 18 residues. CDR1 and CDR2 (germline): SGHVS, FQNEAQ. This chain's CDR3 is CASSLSPQLPTGNQPQHF. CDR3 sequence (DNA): TGTGCCAGCAGCTTAAGCCCTCAGCTCCCAACCGGCAATCAGCCCCAGCATTTT.

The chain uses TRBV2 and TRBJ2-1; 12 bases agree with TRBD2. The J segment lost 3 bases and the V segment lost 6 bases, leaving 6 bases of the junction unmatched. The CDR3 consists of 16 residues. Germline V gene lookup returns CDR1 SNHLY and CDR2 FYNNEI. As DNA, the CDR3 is TGTGCCAGCAGGTGGGGACTAGCGGGCGACTACAATGAGCAGTTCTTC. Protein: CASRWGLAGDYNEQFF.

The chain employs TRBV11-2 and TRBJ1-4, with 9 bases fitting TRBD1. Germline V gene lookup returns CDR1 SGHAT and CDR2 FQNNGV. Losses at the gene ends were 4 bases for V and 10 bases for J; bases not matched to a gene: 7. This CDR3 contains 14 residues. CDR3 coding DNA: TGTGCCAGCAGCTCCGGACAGGGGTTGGGAAAACTGTTTTTT. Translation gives CASSSGQGLGKLFF.

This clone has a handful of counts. CDR3 coding DNA: TGTGCCAGCAGGGGGGCTAGCGGCAACAATGAGCAGTTCTTC. Amino acid sequence: CASRGASGNNEQFF. This chain joins TRBV5-4 and TRBJ2-1, with D tentatively TRBD2 (7 bases). The CDR3 has 14 residues. Germline lookup yields CDR1 SGHNT and CDR2 YYREEE (reference sequence). Trimming removed 5 bases at V and 5 bases at J, with 14 bases between.

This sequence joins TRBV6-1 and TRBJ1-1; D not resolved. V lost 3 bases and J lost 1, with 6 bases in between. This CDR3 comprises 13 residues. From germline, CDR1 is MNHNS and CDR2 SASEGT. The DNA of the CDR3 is TGTGCCAGCAGTGATACTTCGAACACTGAAGCTTTCTTT. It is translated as CASSDTSNTEAFF.